This TCR beta chain was documented in a study of control samples from healthy donors and cancer patients. The protocol was immunoSEQ multiplex PCR, while the TCRdb copy is restricted to in-frame clones and leaves out a portion. The sample lists 85,000 to 120,000 clones; 90% to 95% were seen once. This CDR3 contains 14 residues. With V trimmed by 5 bases and J by 9 bases, 10 bases remained unmatched. From germline, CDR1 is MGHRA and CDR2 YSYEKL. Source material: blood. This TCR derives from a young woman in good health. This sequence joins TRBV4-1 and TRBJ2-1; 7 bases are shared with TRBD1. CDR3 in DNA: TGCGCCAGCAGCATGGGACAGCTAGGAGGTGAGCAGTTCTTC. This encodes CASSMGQLGGEQFF.